The table lists the clone carrying this T cell receptor (beta chain) with many counts. The antigen is not known. 5'RACE template switching added a universal primer site and UMIs to TCR cDNA. TCRdb fed the 5' RACE reads into MiXCR, producing one record per CDR3 protein. The sample records about 320,000 distinct CDR3 sequences, approximately 12% being singletons. This entry belongs to a study of T cells after yellow fever vaccination. At the level of the study: Each low-cell-number fraction was prepared by means of SMART-Seq v4 Ultra Low Input.

Trimming shortened V by 7 bases and J by 2 bases, and 14 bases separated the two germline ends. Per germline, CDR1 SGDLS and CDR2 YYNGEE. This CDR3 is 14 amino acids long. General observations from the study: The booster response re-showed most primary clones: over 95% CD4, around 90% CD8. Abundant bulk-population clonotypes could contaminate the FACS-sorted repertoires.

The chain uses TRBV9 and TRBJ2-3, with D perhaps matching TRBD2 (7 bases). The sample consisted of CD4+ T cells sorted from PBMCs, taken 45 days after the yellow fever booster vaccination. This clonotype originated in a man aged 18 to 35 who received the YFV17D yellow fever vaccine. The CDR3 DNA reads as TGTGCCAGCGGGGGGGCCGTGTTCACAGATACGCAGTATTTT. Translated: CASGGAVFTDTQYF.